The entry that follows covers one T cell receptor (beta chain) sequence. The data stem from a study of blood T cell repertoires in COVID-19. Turning to the study itself: Samples came from the United States, Italy and Spain, spanning acute and convalescent COVID-19. The analysed material was cDNA or gDNA that came from T cells, B-cell-depleted T cells, or PBMCs.

As handled by the study authors: Amplification of reference gene primers provided the estimated nucleated cell counts. Assay: immunoSEQ multiplex PCR; the TCRdb copy retains only in-frame clones and omits some. V, J and clone size are taken as reported in that table, and D and trimming were inferred from the DNA itself. The table lists 140,000 or so clones, over 70% of them singletons. The V end lost 0 bases, the J end lost 5 bases, and 9 bases lay between the germline ends. The CDR3 loop spans 14 amino acids. Germline CDR1 and CDR2: MGHRA and YSYEKL. Sequencing was performed on peripheral blood. This receptor was obtained from a man between 50 and 59 years old who had recovered from COVID-19. The chain links TRBV4-1 to TRBJ2-3; D is perhaps TRBD2 (5 bases). The CDR3 region is CASSQEEGRDTQYF. The CDR3 DNA is TGCGCCAGCAGCCAAGAAGAAGGGAGAGATACGCAGTATTTT.